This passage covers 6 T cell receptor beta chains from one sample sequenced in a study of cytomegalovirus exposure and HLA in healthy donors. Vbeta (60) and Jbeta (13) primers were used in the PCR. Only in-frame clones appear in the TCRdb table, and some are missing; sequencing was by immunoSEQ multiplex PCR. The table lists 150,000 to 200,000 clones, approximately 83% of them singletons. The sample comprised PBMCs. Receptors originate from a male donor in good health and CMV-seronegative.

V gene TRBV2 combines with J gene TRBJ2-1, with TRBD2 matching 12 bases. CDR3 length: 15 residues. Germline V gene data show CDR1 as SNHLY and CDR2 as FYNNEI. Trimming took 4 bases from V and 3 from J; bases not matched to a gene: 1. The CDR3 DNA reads TGTGCCAGCAGTGGGACTAGCGGGAACTACAATGAGCAGTTCTTC. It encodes CASSGTSGNYNEQFF.

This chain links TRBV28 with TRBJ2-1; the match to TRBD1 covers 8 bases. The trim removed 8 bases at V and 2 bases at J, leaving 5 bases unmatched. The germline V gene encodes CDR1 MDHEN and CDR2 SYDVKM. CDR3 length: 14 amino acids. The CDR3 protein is CASRQGATYNEQFF. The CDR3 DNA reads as TGTGCCAGCCGCCAGGGGGCTACCTACAATGAGCAGTTCTTC.

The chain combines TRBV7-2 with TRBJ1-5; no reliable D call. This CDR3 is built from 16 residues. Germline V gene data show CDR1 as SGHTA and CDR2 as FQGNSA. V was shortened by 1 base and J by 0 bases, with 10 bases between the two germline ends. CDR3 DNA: TGTGCCAGCAGCTTAGGCACGGTTTTTAGCAATCAGCCCCAGCATTTT. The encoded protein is CASSLGTVFSNQPQHF.

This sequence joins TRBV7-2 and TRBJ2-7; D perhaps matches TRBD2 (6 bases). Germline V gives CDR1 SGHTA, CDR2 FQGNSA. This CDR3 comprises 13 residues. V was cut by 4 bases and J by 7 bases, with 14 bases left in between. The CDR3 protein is CASSSGLSREQYF. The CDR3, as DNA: TGTGCCAGCAGCTCGGGACTTTCCCGGGAGCAGTACTTC.

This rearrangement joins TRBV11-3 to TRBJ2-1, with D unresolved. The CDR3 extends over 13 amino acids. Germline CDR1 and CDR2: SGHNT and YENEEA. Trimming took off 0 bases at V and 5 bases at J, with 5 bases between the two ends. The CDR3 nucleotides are TGTGCCAGCAGCTTAGAACAGAACAATGAGCAGTTCTTC. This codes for CASSLEQNNEQFF.

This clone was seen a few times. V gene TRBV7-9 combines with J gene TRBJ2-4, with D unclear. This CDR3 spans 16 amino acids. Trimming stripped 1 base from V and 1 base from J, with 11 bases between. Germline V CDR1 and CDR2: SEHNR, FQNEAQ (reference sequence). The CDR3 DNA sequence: TGTGCCAGCAGCTTAGTGTCTACGCCCGCCAAAAACATTCAGTACTTC. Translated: CASSLVSTPAKNIQYF.